This T cell receptor (beta chain) came from a study of glioma-infiltrating T cells. The iRepertoire nested amplicon-rescue multiplex PCR amplified TCR alpha and beta CDR3s from RNA. TCRdb itself ran the multiplex PCR reads through MiXCR, one entry per CDR3 protein. The table includes 150,000 to 200,000 distinct CDR3 sequences, 30% to 40% detected once. Concerning this clonotype itself: A much larger clone sits a single nucleotide away, making a read error possible.

V gave up 6 bases and J gave up 8 bases; unmatched junction bases: 15. The germline V gene has CDR1 MNHNS and CDR2 SASEGT. There are 15 residues in the CDR3. Specimen: glioma tissue, nonneoplastic brain tissue, or PBMCs (not recorded which). The origin of this receptor is a human donor with low-grade glioma or glioblastoma, undergoing nonglioma brain surgery, or in good health (not recorded which). The chain uses TRBV6-1 and TRBJ2-7; 8 nucleotides line up with TRBD1. The DNA of the CDR3 is TGTGCCAGCAGCTCGTCTGGGACAGGCTTATACAAGCAGTACTTC. Protein sequence: CASSSSGTGLYKQYF.